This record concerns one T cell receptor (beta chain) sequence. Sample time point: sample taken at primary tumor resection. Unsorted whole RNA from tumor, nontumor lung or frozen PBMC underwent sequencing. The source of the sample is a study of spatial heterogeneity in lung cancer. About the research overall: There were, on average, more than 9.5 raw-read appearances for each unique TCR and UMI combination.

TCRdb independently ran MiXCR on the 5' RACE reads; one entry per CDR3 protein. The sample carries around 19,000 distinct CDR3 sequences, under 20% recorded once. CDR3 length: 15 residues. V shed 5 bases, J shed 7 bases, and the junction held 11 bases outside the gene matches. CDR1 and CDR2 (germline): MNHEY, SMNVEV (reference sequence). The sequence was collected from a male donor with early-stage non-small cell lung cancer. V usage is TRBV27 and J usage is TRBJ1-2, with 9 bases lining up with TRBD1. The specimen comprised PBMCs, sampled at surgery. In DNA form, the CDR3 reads TGTGCCAGCAGTCTGGCTATGACAGGGGGTGGTGGCTACACCTTC. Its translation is CASSLAMTGGGGYTF.